These T cell receptor beta chains were read from a single sample in a study of cytomegalovirus exposure and HLA in healthy donors. Here immunoSEQ multiplex PCR was the method, and the copy in TCRdb shows in-frame clones only, minus some. The data show approximately 190,000 clones, roughly 84% seen once. Material for sequencing was PBMCs. The receptors originated from a woman aged 25 to 39 in good health and CMV-seropositive. Each CDR3 is given with its conserved first and last residue. A D gene is named only where the DNA matches it firmly.

v_gene	d_gene	j_gene	CDR3aa
TRBV6-4	-	TRBJ2-3	CASSDNFEGGADTQYF
TRBV29-1	-	TRBJ2-2	CSVDRSGGNTGELFF
TRBV5-1	-	TRBJ1-2	CASSLAGDRGYTF
TRBV7-6	TRBD2	TRBJ2-1	CASSLVTQGWSGSIDNEQFF
TRBV5-5	TRBD1	TRBJ2-2	CASTGTANTGELFF
TRBV2	-	TRBJ2-1	CASSGVGDEQFF
TRBV9	-	TRBJ2-7	CASSSGGPASSYEQYF
TRBV30	-	TRBJ1-5	CAFTGGVGQPQHF
TRBV4-1	TRBD1	TRBJ1-5	CASSETGQGVQPQHF
TRBV5-6	-	TRBJ2-3	CASSFGISTTDTQYF
TRBV5-4	-	TRBJ2-7	CASSLDRRSSYEQYF
TRBV6-1	-	TRBJ2-1	CASSEAGALSYNEQFF
TRBV14	-	TRBJ1-5	CASSQDHLSGPQHF
TRBV28	TRBD1	TRBJ1-1	CASSRTGDSMNTEAFF
TRBV6-1	TRBD1	TRBJ2-7	CASRYGQGSYEQYF
TRBV4-2	-	TRBJ2-6	CASSFGGLASGANVLTF
TRBV6-1	-	TRBJ2-5	CASSPVGTQETQYF
TRBV7-8	-	TRBJ2-7	CASSPRAVTYEQYF
TRBV7-9	-	TRBJ2-1	CASSLGRGLSIDEQFF
TRBV7-6	-	TRBJ1-1	CASSPMNTEAFF
TRBV2	-	TRBJ2-1	CASRGPGGAGEQFF
TRBV10-3	TRBD1	TRBJ2-7	CAISESQGASGEQYF
TRBV6-1	-	TRBJ2-1	CASSEAHSRNEQFF
TRBV5-1	TRBD1	TRBJ2-1	CASSRDRAGYNEQFF
TRBV9	-	TRBJ2-7	CASSVGGRMNEQYF
TRBV18	-	TRBJ1-3	CASSPRAFSGNTIYF
TRBV30	-	TRBJ1-5	CAWSVQASSNQPQHF
TRBV6-1	-	TRBJ2-1	CASSEVKWRLVSSNEQFF
TRBV5-4	-	TRBJ2-5	CASCRGRGMETQYF
TRBV19	-	TRBJ2-1	CASSRTGTSSYNEQFF
TRBV7-2	-	TRBJ2-7	CASSLHAGTAEQYF
TRBV25-1	-	TRBJ2-3	CASSDGAPDTQYF
TRBV2	TRBD2	TRBJ2-7	CASRTSGRWGEQYF
TRBV6-1	-	TRBJ2-7	CASRGEGYEQYF
TRBV5-4	TRBD1	TRBJ1-2	CASSLARRGENGYTF
TRBV29-1	TRBD2	TRBJ2-1	CSVEGGSGLYNEQFF
TRBV30	-	TRBJ1-1	CAWSSEGGVVGTEAFF
TRBV6-1	-	TRBJ1-2	CASSGQLNYGYTF
TRBV6-4	TRBD1	TRBJ1-2	CASKSTGGTYGYTF
TRBV7-2	-	TRBJ2-7	CASSLARASYEQYF
TRBV4-2	TRBD1	TRBJ2-7	CASSQGHGTGDYEQYF
TRBV18	-	TRBJ1-1	CASSPSRANTEAFF
TRBV30	TRBD1	TRBJ1-4	CAWSDRAGGDEKLFF
TRBV19	-	TRBJ2-7	CASSYSGGYEQYF
TRBV5-1	TRBD2	TRBJ2-3	CASSIQRGSTDTQYF
TRBV5-1	-	TRBJ2-2	CASRTGSGELFF
TRBV19	-	TRBJ1-5	CASSDSFFSERRNQPQHF
TRBV6-5	TRBD1	TRBJ1-1	CASIRDRGPNTEAFF
TRBV7-2	-	TRBJ2-2	CASSSPGTTERTGELFF
TRBV6-1	TRBD2	TRBJ2-3	CASTGGSTDTQYF
TRBV5-1	-	TRBJ2-7	CASSLALGAAYEQYF
TRBV9	TRBD1	TRBJ2-1	CASSPSGTGDYNEQFF
TRBV5-5	-	TRBJ2-1	CASSWDFTSSYNEQFF
TRBV19	-	TRBJ2-6	CASSIPAGANVLTF
TRBV5-1	-	TRBJ1-1	CASSFEGRVSAFF
TRBV2	TRBD1	TRBJ2-2	CASRDRGVTGELFF
TRBV6-6	-	TRBJ1-1	CASSYSYPSEAFF
TRBV7-2	TRBD1	TRBJ1-5	CASSPRGQGLGPQHF
TRBV20-1	-	TRBJ2-7	CSAREGVEQYF
TRBV7-2	-	TRBJ1-2	CASSPPGIRDYGYTF